These 9 T cell receptor beta chains came from one sample sequenced in a study of T cells in Graves' hyperthyroidism and ophthalmopathy. The investigators amplified TCR beta CDR3 regions from RNA transcripts. First-round RT-PCR with HTBI primers amplified the TCR CDR3 region. TCRdb analysed the multiplex PCR reads with MiXCR anew, one entry per CDR3 protein. The table has around 440,000 distinct CDR3 sequences, approximately 14% seen once. Sequencing was carried out using blood. These receptors originate from a woman aged 18-29 years with Graves' hyperthyroidism.

V gene TRBV19 combines with J gene TRBJ2-2, with D uncertain. V was clipped by 4 bases and J by 10 bases, with 22 bases between them. Germline V gene sequence: CDR1 LNHDA, CDR2 SQIVND (reference sequence). The CDR3 length is 16 residues. CDR3 DNA: TGTGCCAGTAGTACCCTAATGGACGGCATCAGTGCGGAGCTGTTTTTT. This encodes CASSTLMDGISAELFF. The entire variable domain, with the rest obtained from reference TRBV19 and TRBJ2-2, is as follows: DGGITQSPKYLFRKEGQNVTLSCEQNLNHDAMYWYRQDPGQGLRLIYYSQIVNDFQKGDIAEGYSVSREKKESFPLTVTSAQKNPTAFYLCASSTLMDGISAELFFGEGSRLTVL.

This clonotype occurred a few times. The CDR3 nucleotides are TGTGCTAGTGCTCCTGGGAGTCGGCCCTACAATGAGCAGTTCTTC. It codes for CASAPGSRPYNEQFF. The chain carries TRBV12-5 and TRBJ2-1, with D perhaps matching TRBD2 (5 bases). Germline V lookup: CDR1 LGHNT, CDR2 FRNRAP. There are 15 residues in the CDR3. V lost 7 bases and J 2 bases, leaving 15 bases between the germline ends.

In this sample, this clonotype turned up a few times. J is TRBJ2-3 and V is TRBV4-2, with 7 bases identical to TRBD1. The CDR3 runs 17 residues. CDR1 and CDR2 (germline): LGHNA, YNFKEQ. V shed 1 base, J shed 0 bases, and the junction held 7 bases outside the gene matches. CDR3 amino acids: CASSQGQGVPSTDTQYF. CDR3 nucleotide sequence: TGTGCCAGCAGCCAAGGACAGGGAGTTCCCAGCACAGATACGCAGTATTTT.

This clonotype has ten or more counts. The V gene is TRBV24-1, the J gene TRBJ2-1; 11 nucleotides align to TRBD2. From germline, CDR1 is KGHDR and CDR2 SFDVKD. CDR3 length: 14 residues. Trimming cost V 9 bases and J 8 bases; bases outside gene matches: 8. This CDR3 is CATRATSGRYEQFF. CDR3 sequence (DNA): TGTGCCACCCGTGCCACTAGCGGGAGATATGAGCAGTTCTTC.

The table lists this clonotype with a few counts. J is TRBJ1-1 and V is TRBV19, with D tentatively TRBD1 (6 bases). Per germline, CDR1 LNHDA and CDR2 SQIVND (reference sequence). V lost 5 bases and J lost 4, with 17 bases in between. The CDR3 runs to 15 residues. CDR3 coding DNA: TGTGCCAGTAGTGAAGGGGGGGGGCGCGGCACTGAAGCTTTCTTT. It encodes CASSEGGGRGTEAFF. Together with reference TRBV19 and TRBJ1-1, the CDR3 gives the full variable domain: DGGITQSPKYLFRKEGQNVTLSCEQNLNHDAMYWYRQDPGQGLRLIYYSQIVNDFQKGDIAEGYSVSREKKESFPLTVTSAQKNPTAFYLCASSEGGGRGTEAFFGQGTRLTVV.

This clonotype was seen many times. The chain joins TRBV12-3 or TRBV12-4 to TRBJ1-1; tentative D call: TRBD1 (6 bases). The length of the CDR3 is 14 residues. V was cut by 4 bases and J by 4 bases, with 13 bases left in between. The CDR3 sequence is CASSYSGEVTEAFF. The CDR3 DNA reads TGTGCCAGCAGTTACTCAGGGGAGGTCACTGAAGCTTTCTTT.

The chain recombines TRBV28 with TRBJ1-4, with D uncertain. The CDR3 is 11 residues long. V gave up 6 bases and J gave up 11 bases, with 10 bases separating them. Germline V lookup: CDR1 MDHEN, CDR2 SYDVKM. This chain's CDR3 is CASSIDNKLFF. The CDR3 DNA is TGTGCCAGCAGCATAGACAACAAACTGTTTTTT.

This clonotype was counted at least ten times. V usage is TRBV12-3 or TRBV12-4 and J usage is TRBJ2-7; 11 positions agree with TRBD2. Trimming removed 5 bases from V and 0 bases from J; junction bases left unmatched: 3. There are 15 residues in the CDR3. CDR3 DNA: TGTGCCAGCAGTACTAGCGGGAGCAGCTCCTACGAGCAGTACTTC. Translation: CASSTSGSSSYEQYF.

There are many counts of this clonotype. The genes are TRBV6-1 and TRBJ2-5; D call uncertain. The V gene lost 2 bases and the J gene lost 2 bases, with 21 bases spanning the gap. Germline V gene lookup returns CDR1 MNHNS and CDR2 SASEGT. The CDR3 has 18 residues. CDR3 coding DNA: TGTGCCAGCAGTGAACTCTCTGGTCTCCGGAGCAGGCAAGAGACCCAGTACTTC. Its protein product is CASSELSGLRSRQETQYF.